The entry that follows covers one T cell receptor (beta chain) sequence. The record originates from a study of CD8 T cells in Susac syndrome. An amount of RNA that ranged from 0.5 to 1 ug was reverse transcribed with random hexamers. TCRdb processed the immunoSEQ multiplex PCR reads anew with MiXCR; each CDR3 protein has one entry. Of 170,000 or so distinct CDR3 sequences in the sample, 90% to 95% were seen once. Per the germline V gene, CDR1 is DFQATT and CDR2 is SNEGSKA (reference sequence). The CDR3 sequence is 13 residues long. The V end lost 5 bases, the J end lost 5 bases, and 15 bases lay between the germline ends.

The sequencing input was CD4+ T cells from PBMCs. This receptor was taken from a human donor with Susac syndrome. V gene TRBV20-1 combines with J gene TRBJ1-2; D not resolved. In DNA, the CDR3 is TGCAGTGCTCTCGCCGGGGAGGGTTATGGCTACACCTTC. Its protein is CSALAGEGYGYTF.